This T cell receptor beta chain is drawn from a study of metastatic and nonmetastatic thyroid tumors. Looking at the study overall: Peripheral blood and tumor or nodule samples from malignant and benign thyroid patients were compared.

Original data processing: A classifier for distant metastasis in papillary thyroid cancer was constructed using CDR3 differences observed across clinicopathological groups. TCRdb reanalyzed the PCR reads with MiXCR. The V and J calls and clone size come from TCRdb's table, not from the authors' own analysis. This table holds some 40,000 clones, 15% to 20% found once. The V segment lost 3 bases and the J segment 3 bases; nucleotides outside the gene matches: 9. CDR3 length: 17 amino acids. Germline CDR1 is SGHNT and CDR2 is YYREEE (reference sequence). Study results and caveats: Significantly higher TCR beta diversity was reportedly seen in malignant thyroid tumors than benign nodules, in blood and tumor.

In its sample, this clone was seen many times. Its antigen remains unknown. Every patient underwent thyroid surgery untreated. The sequence came from a female donor with papillary thyroid cancer or a benign thyroid nodule (not recorded which). Some clones in this sample may be carry-over from other donors' samples. This sequence joins TRBV5-4 and TRBJ2-7, with 13 positions matching TRBD2. Sequenced: blood. The CDR3: CASSSWTSGRSGYEQYF. DNA of the CDR3: TGTGCCAGCAGCTCCTGGACTAGCGGGAGATCCGGCTACGAGCAGTACTTC. Filled out from reference TRBV5-4 and TRBJ2-7, the complete variable domain reads ETGVTQSPTHLIKTRGQQVTLRCSSQSGHNTVSWYQQALGQGPQFIFQYYREEENGRGNFPPRFSGLQFPNYSSELNVNALELDDSALYLCASSSWTSGRSGYEQYFGPGTRLTVT.